The TCR beta chain described here comes from a study of blood T cell repertoires in COVID-19. All enrollees were about 18 to 89 years old and from fewer than 25 US areas. Cohorts were assigned according to the clinical history that participants reported. The germline CDR1 and CDR2 sequences are LGHNA and YNFKEQ. The CDR3 runs to 16 residues. Trimming removed 4 bases from V and 7 bases from J, with 19 bases in between. Authors' data handling: How many nucleated cells were present was estimated from reference gene primer amplification. Repertoires were generated with immunoSEQ multiplex PCR, while TCRdb's copy carries only in-frame clones and drops some. V and J calls and clone size are those listed in that table; D and trimming were worked out from the DNA. In the table there are 200,000 to 250,000 clones, around 90% of which are singletons.

The chain carries TRBV4-2 and TRBJ1-4; perhaps TRBD1 as D (6 bases). The TCR was taken from a man aged 50 to 59 who had been exposed to COVID-19. The sample taken for sequencing was PBMCs or T cells enriched from blood (not recorded which). CDR3 sequence reads: CASSPREGGAGEKLFF. The CDR3, as DNA: TGTGCCAGCAGCCCCAGGGAGGGGGGCGCGGGTGAAAAACTGTTTTTT.